The 22 T cell receptor beta chains reported below all come from one sample, sequenced in a study of T-cell reconstitution after alpha-beta-depleted transplantation in children. Unique molecular identifiers were incorporated into the prepared TCRbeta library. Via MiXCR, TCRdb re-called the PCR reads, giving one row per CDR3 protein. The sample has approximately 400,000 distinct CDR3 sequences; 11% are singletons. This sample comprised PBMCs from the stem cell graft donor, obtained from the stem cell graft. The receptors derive from a human donor who donated a stem cell graft to a child with acute myeloid leukemia.

This clonotype was seen repeatedly, ten times or more. This sequence joins TRBV5-1 and TRBJ2-1; D is perhaps TRBD1 (5 bases). This CDR3 comprises 15 residues. CDR1 and CDR2 from the germline V gene are SGHRS and YFSETQ. V shed 2 bases and J shed 3 bases, with 12 bases lying between them. The CDR3 region has the DNA TGCGCCAGCAGCTTCCTGGGGCCAGGCTACAATGAGCAGTTCTTC. Translation gives CASSFLGPGYNEQFF.

In its sample, this clonotype was seen a few times. Mismatch with germline at one junction end may stem from a read error. The rearrangement links TRBV6-4 to TRBJ2-1; TRBD2 matches 15 bases. The CDR3 is 17 amino acids. CDR1 and CDR2 from the germline V gene are MRHNA and SNTAGT. CDR3 residues: CASRDSGTSGGWGEQFF. DNA of the CDR3: TGTGCCAGCAGAGACTCCGGGACTAGCGGGGGGTGGGGTGAGCAGTTCTTC.

V usage is TRBV12-5 and J usage is TRBJ2-1; perhaps D is TRBD1 or TRBD2 (5 bases each). V was pared by 6 bases and J by 4 bases, with 25 bases between. The CDR3 totals 18 residues. CDR1 LGHNT and CDR2 FRNRAP come from the germline V gene. The CDR3 DNA reads as TGTGCTAGTGGAACTAGGGCCGAGGGGCCGTCCAGGTACAATGAGCAGTTCTTC. Translating gives CASGTRAEGPSRYNEQFF.

The rearrangement joins TRBV5-1 to TRBJ2-5; 10 positions agree with TRBD2. The ends lost 5 bases at V and 2 bases at J; junction bases unmatched: 6. The CDR3 consists of 15 residues. Germline V gene lookup returns CDR1 SGHRS and CDR2 YFSETQ. The CDR3 DNA reads as TGCGCCAGCAGTATTAGCGGGGGGATTCAAGAGACCCAGTACTTC. Amino acids: CASSISGGIQETQYF.

The chain joins TRBV6-1 to TRBJ2-7, with D perhaps assigned TRBD1 or TRBD2 (5 bases each). The length of the CDR3 is 14 residues. CDR1 and CDR2 (germline): MNHNS, SASEGT. Trimming took 8 bases from V and 0 from J, leaving 14 bases between them. CDR3 sequence (DNA): TGTGCCAGCTCCGACTGGGACCACTCCTACGAGCAGTACTTC. It translates to CASSDWDHSYEQYF.

There are a few counts of this clonotype. The chain links TRBV9 to TRBJ2-1, with 7 bases lining up with TRBD2. The germline V gene has CDR1 SGDLS and CDR2 YYNGEE. CDR3 size: 16 residues. V lost 1 base to trimming and J lost 0 bases; unmatched junction nucleotides: 4. The CDR3 protein is CASSVRASGSYNEQFF. CDR3 in DNA: TGTGCCAGCAGCGTACGGGCTAGCGGCTCCTACAATGAGCAGTTCTTC. Drawing the rest from reference TRBV9 and TRBJ2-1, the complete variable domain is DSGVTQTPKHLITATGQRVTLRCSPRSGDLSVYWYQQSLDQGLQFLIQYYNGEERAKGNILERFSAQQFPDLHSELNLSSLELGDSALYFCASSVRASGSYNEQFFGPGTRLTVL.

This clonotype was observed many times. This sequence joins TRBV12-3 or TRBV12-4 and TRBJ2-3, with 9 bases matching TRBD2. The CDR3 has 15 amino acids. J lost 4 bases, V lost 4 bases, and 6 bases had no gene match. CDR3 sequence: CASSSLAGYSDTQYF. The CDR3 region has the DNA TGTGCCAGCAGTTCGCTAGCGGGGTACTCAGATACGCAGTATTTT.

In this sample, this clonotype turned up a few times. The chain carries TRBV27 and TRBJ1-1; D is perhaps TRBD1 (5 bases). Looked up from germline, CDR1 is MNHEY and CDR2 is SMNVEV (reference sequence). The CDR3 has 14 residues. The germline V and J ends were trimmed by 3 bases and 0 bases, with 8 bases remaining between them. The DNA of the CDR3 is TGTGCCAGCAGTTTCGGGGGGATGAACACTGAAGCTTTCTTT. It specifies CASSFGGMNTEAFF.

This clonotype was detected only a few times. The chain carries TRBV20-1 and TRBJ2-3; a possible D gene is TRBD2 (6 bases). V was shortened by 1 base and J by 10 bases, with 9 bases between the two germline ends. The CDR3 loop spans 11 amino acids. The germline V gene has CDR1 DFQATT and CDR2 SNEGSKA (reference sequence). The chain's CDR3 is CSARGAGAQYF. The DNA for the CDR3 is TGCAGTGCTAGAGGAGCGGGTGCGCAGTATTTT.

V and J are TRBV6-2 or TRBV6-3 and TRBJ2-1, with 10 nucleotides matching TRBD1. This CDR3 has 14 amino acids. In germline, CDR1 is MNHEY, CDR2 SVGEGT. Trimming removed 6 bases from V and 8 bases from J; junction bases left unmatched: 7. The CDR3 reads CASRGTGALYEQFF. The CDR3 bases are TGTGCCAGCAGGGGGACAGGGGCGCTCTATGAGCAGTTCTTC.

This chain uses TRBV15 with TRBJ2-2, with 7 nucleotides matching TRBD2. This CDR3 is built from 14 residues. Trimming cost V 8 bases and J 4 bases; bases outside gene matches: 7. Germline values: CDR1 LNHNV, CDR2 YYDKDF (reference sequence). CDR3 coding DNA: TGTGCCACCCCAGGACCGGGGGGCACCGGGGAGCTGTTTTTT. Translation: CATPGPGGTGELFF.

The genes are TRBV6-5 and TRBJ2-3; a possible D gene is TRBD2 (6 bases). This CDR3 is 15 amino acids long. Trimming removed 0 bases from V and 6 bases from J, with 13 bases in between. Germline lookup yields CDR1 MNHEY and CDR2 SVGAGI. This chain's CDR3 is CASSYSVRRVDTQYF. DNA of the CDR3: TGTGCCAGCAGTTACTCTGTCCGGAGGGTCGATACGCAGTATTTT.

CDR3 coding DNA: TGTGCCAGCAGCCTGAGGGTGATAGCCGGGGAGCTGTTTTTT. Translation gives CASSLRVIAGELFF. The V call is TRBV7-6, the J call TRBJ2-2; D may be TRBD2 (5 bases). Germline V gene sequence: CDR1 SGHVS, CDR2 FNYEAQ. CDR3 size: 14 residues. Trimming took 5 bases from V and 6 from J, leaving 13 bases between them. The full variable domain, in which reference TRBV7-6 and TRBJ2-2 provide the parts outside the CDR3, is GAGVSQSPRYKVTKRGQDVALRCDPISGHVSLYWYRQALGQGPEFLTYFNYEAQQDKSGLPNDRFSAERPEGSISTLTIQRTEQRDSAMYRCASSLRVIAGELFFGEGSRLTVL.

This clonotype was detected a few times. The V call is TRBV14, the J call TRBJ1-1; D not certain. CDR3 length: 13 amino acids. CDR1 and CDR2 (germline): SGHDN, FVKESK. Trimming took off 6 bases at V and 3 bases at J, with 11 bases between the two ends. CDR3 sequence: CASRGITHTEAFF. CDR3 nucleotide sequence: TGTGCCAGCAGAGGGATCACTCACACTGAAGCTTTCTTT.

This clonotype was found a few times. The rearrangement joins TRBV11-2 to TRBJ2-1; 8 bases align to TRBD2. Germline V CDR1 and CDR2: SGHAT, FQNNGV. The J segment lost 8 bases and the V segment lost 2 bases, leaving 14 bases of the junction unmatched. The CDR3 loop spans 17 amino acids. CDR3 loop: CASSLPSAGERSDEQFF. In DNA form, the CDR3 reads TGTGCCAGCAGCTTACCCTCAGCGGGAGAGAGGAGCGATGAGCAGTTCTTC.

The table lists this clonotype with a few counts. The chain is built from TRBV20-1 and TRBJ1-1, with D perhaps matching TRBD1 (6 bases). V was trimmed by 1 base and J by 6 bases, leaving 15 bases between them. Per germline, CDR1 DFQATT and CDR2 SNEGSKA (reference sequence). This CDR3 spans 14 amino acids. CDR3 sequence: CSARVAGVFSEAFF. CDR3 in DNA: TGCAGTGCTAGAGTCGCAGGGGTTTTTTCTGAAGCTTTCTTT.

The chain links TRBV18 to TRBJ2-7; D is ambiguous. Trimming stripped 1 base from V and 6 bases from J, with 10 bases between. Germline lookup yields CDR1 KGHSH and CDR2 LQKENI. The CDR3 loop spans 13 amino acids. CDR3 loop: CASSPRPVREQYV. The CDR3 DNA sequence: TGTGCCAGCTCACCACGTCCGGTACGCGAGCAGTACGTC.

The chain uses TRBV12-3 or TRBV12-4 and TRBJ1-4, with TRBD1 as a possible D gene (6 bases). The CDR3 extends over 15 amino acids. V shed 2 bases and J shed 12 bases, with 19 bases lying between them. CDR3 coding DNA: TGTGCCAGCAGTTTAATCGGAGGGGGGACGGGCGAACTGTTTTTT. It codes for CASSLIGGGTGELFF.

As to this clonotype: A read error may be the cause here, since a much bigger clone is one base away. This chain joins TRBV18 and TRBJ2-7; 7 bases are shared with TRBD1. This CDR3 has 13 amino acids. Germline assignment: CDR1 KGHSH and CDR2 LQKENI. In nucleotides, the CDR3 is TGTGCCAGCCCACCACAGGGGTCCTACGAGCAGTACGTC. It encodes CASPPQGSYEQYV.

The chain combines TRBV7-2 with TRBJ2-5; TRBD1 matches at 8 bases. The CDR3 is 14 residues long. The germline V gene encodes CDR1 SGHTA and CDR2 FQGNSA. After removal of 3 bases from V and 4 bases from J, the junction contained 4 bases not matched to a gene. The CDR3 protein is CASSLGRGPETQYF. Written as DNA, the CDR3 is TGTGCCAGCAGCTTGGGCAGGGGGCCAGAGACCCAGTACTTC.

This clonotype was counted between two and nine times. This chain links TRBV12-3 or TRBV12-4 with TRBJ2-3; TRBD2 aligns across 8 bases. This CDR3 is 14 amino acids long. The trim removed 5 bases at V and 6 bases at J, leaving 7 bases unmatched. In DNA, the CDR3 is TGTGCCAGCAGTCCTCCGGGACTAGTTGATACGCAGTATTTT. Translated: CASSPPGLVDTQYF.

CDR3 DNA sequence: TGTGCCAGCTCACCACCTGTCTGGCAGCCTAACTACAATGAGCAGTTCTTC. Translating it yields CASSPPVWQPNYNEQFF. The J gene is TRBJ2-1, the V gene TRBV18; no definite D call. Germline loops: CDR1 KGHSH, CDR2 LQKENI. Trimming left V 0 bases short and J 3 bases short, with 15 bases between. There are 17 residues in the CDR3.